This T cell receptor beta chain was documented in a study of blood T cell repertoires in COVID-19. Study details: Researchers got acute and convalescent COVID-19 samples from the United States, Italy and Spain. The analysed material was cDNA or gDNA that came from T cells, B-cell-depleted T cells, or PBMCs.

V lost 10 bases, J lost 1 base, and 4 bases stayed unmatched. CDR1 and CDR2 (germline): MNHNY, SVGAGI (reference sequence). The CDR3 consists of 13 residues. Per the original methods: Researchers report that nucleated cell counts were estimated from reference gene primer amplification. Assay used: immunoSEQ multiplex PCR; TCRdb lists only in-frame clones, some missing. The V and J calls and the clone size are those of that table, but D and trimming were determined from the DNA. Of 85,000 to 130,000 clones in the sample, 75% to 90% were seen once. Sequenced sample: peripheral blood. The receptor's source is a man between 60 and 75 years old with acute or convalescent COVID-19. The chain carries TRBV6-6 and TRBJ2-7, with 10 nucleotides matching TRBD2. In nucleotides, the CDR3 is TGTGCCATAAAGCGGGAGGGATCCTACGAGCAGTACTTC. It is translated as CAIKREGSYEQYF.